This TCR beta chain comes out of a study of blood T cell repertoires in COVID-19. The V gene's germline CDR1 is MNHEY and CDR2 SMNVEV (reference sequence). The CDR3 sequence is 16 residues long. V lost 0 bases to trimming and J lost 5 bases; unmatched junction nucleotides: 8. In the authors' methods: The authors estimated nucleated cell counts from reference gene primer amplification. Here immunoSEQ multiplex PCR was the method, and the copy in TCRdb shows in-frame clones only, minus some. The V and J calls and the clone size are those of that table, but D and trimming were determined from the DNA. Of around 340,000 clones detected, 88% appear once; the ten largest clones hold 1%. Assignment of participants to cohorts was predicated upon participant-reported clinical history.

V gene TRBV27 combines with J gene TRBJ2-5; 8 nucleotides match TRBD1. Material for sequencing was PBMCs or T cells enriched from blood (not recorded which). The clonotype was recovered from a woman aged 25 to 39 who had been exposed to COVID-19. The CDR3 spells CASSLSARGQGETQYF. CDR3 DNA: TGTGCCAGCAGTTTATCGGCCAGGGGGCAGGGTGAGACCCAGTACTTC.